The T cell receptor (beta chain) under discussion was sequenced for a study of T cell responses to AZD1222 COVID-19 vaccine. The CDR3 spans 15 residues. Germline V gene sequence: CDR1 SGHNT, CDR2 YYREEE (reference sequence). V lost 4 bases to trimming and J lost 1 base; unmatched junction nucleotides: 5. Some clones are missing from TCRdb's copy, which holds only in-frame ones; the method was immunoSEQ multiplex PCR. The sample yields 150,000 to 200,000 clones, roughly 89% seen once. The sample consisted of peripheral blood, taken 28 days after the second AZD1222 dose. The gene calls are TRBV5-4 and TRBJ2-3, with 8 bases aligning to TRBD2. This receptor was obtained from an adult who received the AZD1222 COVID-19 vaccine. The CDR3 DNA reads as TGTGCCAGCAGCAGGGCGGGGGGCCGCACAGATACGCAGTATTTT. This codes for CASSRAGGRTDTQYF.